This T cell receptor beta chain is drawn from a study of T cell changes during pregnancy in multiple sclerosis. Assay used: immunoSEQ multiplex PCR; TCRdb lists only in-frame clones, some missing. Of 68,000 or so clones listed, 90% to 95% are singletons. This CDR3 spans 16 amino acids. The clonotype comes from a female donor in good health, enrolled as a control in a pregnancy study. The specimen comprised peripheral blood, sampled in the second trimester of pregnancy. This chain joins TRBV21-1 and TRBJ2-3; the table gives TRBD2 as D, unverified against the DNA. TRBV21-1 constitutes a pseudogene. Here the CDR3 DNA reads TGTGCCAGCAGCAAAGTTGAGGGAGGGCGCACAGATACGCAGTATTTT. Amino acid sequence: CASSKVEGGRTDTQYF.